This T cell receptor beta chain was identified in a study of spatial heterogeneity in lung cancer. Broader study findings: Expanded tumor TCRs that were ubiquitous appeared in blood more at resection than follow-up.

Described time point: blood at routine non-recurrence follow-up after resection. Unsorted whole RNA from tumor, nontumor lung or frozen PBMC underwent sequencing. This clonotype was detected only a few times. Its antigen is unknown. V lost 0 bases, J lost 1 base, and 4 bases lay in between. The CDR3 totals 13 residues. Germline V gene lookup returns CDR1 SGHRS and CDR2 YFSETQ. Each TCR cDNA molecule bore a unique molecular identifier. Using its own MiXCR run on the 5' RACE reads, TCRdb lists one record per CDR3 protein. The sample includes under 150,000 distinct CDR3 sequences, 11% of them seen just once.

The source material was PBMCs, sampled at follow-up. V gene TRBV5-1 combines with J gene TRBJ1-1, with unresolved D. The source is a female donor with early-stage non-small cell lung cancer. The CDR3 loop reads CASSLEGNTEAFF. As DNA, the CDR3 is TGCGCCAGCAGCTTGGAAGGGAACACTGAAGCTTTCTTT.